This is a list of T cell receptor beta chains from one sample in a study of technical replicates of blood from several donors. Profiling relied on immunoSEQ multiplex PCR, and the TCRdb table lists in-frame clones only, not all of them. Among 80,000 to 100,000 clones, approximately 96% were seen once, and the ten largest hold less than 0.45%. Sequencing was done on a sample of T cells isolated from PBMCs. These receptors came from a human donor in good health. The CDR3 runs from the conserved cysteine through the conserved F or W. A D gene is named only where the DNA matches it firmly. Clone size is stated in some rows and not others, as once, few, many or a class when expanded.

clone_size: -
j_call: TRBJ2-1
v_call: TRBV7-9
d_call: -
cdr3_nt: TGTGCCAGCAGCTTTCATCAGGGGGGCTACAATGAGCAGTTCTTC
cdr3_aa: CASSFHQGGYNEQFF

clone_size: -
j_call: TRBJ1-4
v_call: TRBV2
d_call: TRBD1
cdr3_nt: TGTGCCAGCAAGGGGGCCGGAGATGAAAAACTGTTTTTT
cdr3_aa: CASKGAGDEKLFF

clone_size: -
j_call: TRBJ2-1
v_call: TRBV28
d_call: -
cdr3_nt: TGTGCCAGCAGTCCAGGACTCCGAGCCGATGAGCAGTTCTTC
cdr3_aa: CASSPGLRADEQFF

clone_size: -
j_call: TRBJ2-1
v_call: TRBV27
d_call: -
cdr3_nt: TGTGCCAGCAGTTTCCGGGAGATAAACAATGAGCAGTTCTTC
cdr3_aa: CASSFREINNEQFF

clone_size: once
j_call: TRBJ1-5
v_call: TRBV30
d_call: -
cdr3_nt: TGTGCCTGGAGCAGGACTCCAGATCAGCCCCAGCATTTT
cdr3_aa: CAWSRTPDQPQHF

clone_size: -
j_call: TRBJ2-7
v_call: TRBV29-1
d_call: -
cdr3_nt: TGCAGCGTTTATGCGGGGACCTACGAGCAGTACTTC
cdr3_aa: CSVYAGTYEQYF

clone_size: -
j_call: TRBJ2-2
v_call: TRBV4-1
d_call: TRBD1
cdr3_nt: TGCGCCAGCAGCCAGCATCCGGGACAGGGGGGGGAGCTGTTTTTT
cdr3_aa: CASSQHPGQGGELFF

clone_size: -
j_call: TRBJ1-2
v_call: TRBV9
d_call: -
cdr3_nt: TGTGCCAGCAGCGTGTCTAGCGAGCCTAACTATGGCTACACCTTC
cdr3_aa: CASSVSSEPNYGYTF

clone_size: -
j_call: TRBJ2-5
v_call: TRBV28
d_call: TRBD2
cdr3_nt: TGTGCCAGCAGTTCGCCGACTAGCGGTGAAGAGACCCAGTACTTC
cdr3_aa: CASSSPTSGEETQYF

clone_size: -
j_call: TRBJ1-1
v_call: TRBV14
d_call: TRBD1
cdr3_nt: TGTGCCAGCAGCCAGACTACAACAGGGGGGGGCACTGAAGCTTTCTTT
cdr3_aa: CASSQTTTGGGTEAFF

clone_size: -
j_call: TRBJ1-1
v_call: TRBV6-5
d_call: -
cdr3_nt: TGTGCCAGCACCCACGGGGGAGGGCTGAACACTGAAGCTTTCTTT
cdr3_aa: CASTHGGGLNTEAFF

clone_size: few
j_call: TRBJ1-5
v_call: TRBV9
d_call: TRBD1
cdr3_nt: TGTGCCAGCACCATTAGCGGGACAGCGCTCTATGGCAATCAGCCCCAGCATTTT
cdr3_aa: CASTISGTALYGNQPQHF

clone_size: -
j_call: TRBJ2-1
v_call: TRBV10-1
d_call: TRBD2
cdr3_nt: TGCGCCACCGGGAGGGTGAGGAATGAGCAGTTCTTC
cdr3_aa: CATGRVRNEQFF

clone_size: -
j_call: TRBJ1-1
v_call: TRBV7-3
d_call: -
cdr3_nt: TGTGCCAGCAGCTTTGATACAGGTTTGGGGGCCACTGAAGCTTTCTTT
cdr3_aa: CASSFDTGLGATEAFF